This T cell receptor beta chain was captured by sequencing in a study of blood T cell repertoires in COVID-19. Study background: Nucleic acid was either cDNA or gDNA, and it came from T cells, B-cell-depleted T cells, or PBMCs.

CDR3 length: 13 residues. CDR1 and CDR2 (germline): MNHEY, SVGAGI. Unmatched junction bases numbered 5, after V lost 7 bases and J lost 6 bases. Sequenced by immunoSEQ multiplex PCR; TCRdb stores in-frame clones only, minus some. Here the sample spans around 310,000 clones, about 89% being singletons. Recovered Cohort 3 donors showed two negative PCRs, clearance, or symptom resolution. The clonotype originates from a woman aged 40-49 years who had recovered from COVID-19. The V and J genes are TRBV6-5 and TRBJ1-2; 10 bases map to TRBD1. The sequenced material came from PBMCs or T cells enriched from blood (not recorded which). Here the CDR3 DNA reads TGTGCCAGCACCGTGACAGGGGGCGATGGCTACACCTTC. The encoded protein is CASTVTGGDGYTF.